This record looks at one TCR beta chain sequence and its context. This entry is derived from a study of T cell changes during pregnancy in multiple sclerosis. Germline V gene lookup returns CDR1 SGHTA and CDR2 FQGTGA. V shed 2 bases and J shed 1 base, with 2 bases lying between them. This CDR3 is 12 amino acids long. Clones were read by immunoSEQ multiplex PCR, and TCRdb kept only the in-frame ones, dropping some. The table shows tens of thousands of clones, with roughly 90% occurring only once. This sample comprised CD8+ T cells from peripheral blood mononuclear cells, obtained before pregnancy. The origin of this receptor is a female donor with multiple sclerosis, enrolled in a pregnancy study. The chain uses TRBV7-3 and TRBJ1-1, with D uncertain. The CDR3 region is CASSLQNTEAFF. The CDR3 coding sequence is TGTGCCAGCAGCTTACAGAACACTGAAGCTTTCTTT.